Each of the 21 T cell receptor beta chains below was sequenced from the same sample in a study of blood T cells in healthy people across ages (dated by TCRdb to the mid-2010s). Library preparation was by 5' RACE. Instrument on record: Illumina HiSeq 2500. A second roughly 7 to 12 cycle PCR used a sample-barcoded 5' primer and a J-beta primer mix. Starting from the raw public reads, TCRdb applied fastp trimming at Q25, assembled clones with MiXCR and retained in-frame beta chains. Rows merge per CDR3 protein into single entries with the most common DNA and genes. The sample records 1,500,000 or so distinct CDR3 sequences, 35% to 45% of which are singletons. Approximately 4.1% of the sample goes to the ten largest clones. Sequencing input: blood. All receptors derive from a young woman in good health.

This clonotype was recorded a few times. CDR3 residues: CASSVSRSGANVLTF. The CDR3 DNA reads as TGTGCCAGCAGCGTTTCCCGCTCTGGGGCCAACGTCCTGACTTTC. The rearrangement joins TRBV9 to TRBJ2-6; D uncertain. There are 15 residues in the CDR3. From germline, CDR1 is SGDLS and CDR2 YYNGEE. Trimming left V 2 bases short and J 0 bases short, with 6 bases between.

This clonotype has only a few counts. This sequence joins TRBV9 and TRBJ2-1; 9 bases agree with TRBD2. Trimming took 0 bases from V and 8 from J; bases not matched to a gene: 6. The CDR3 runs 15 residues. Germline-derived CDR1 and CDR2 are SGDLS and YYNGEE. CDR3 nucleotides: TGTGCCAGCAGCGTAGAACTAGCGGGTATCCATGAGCAGTTCTTC. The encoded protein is CASSVELAGIHEQFF.

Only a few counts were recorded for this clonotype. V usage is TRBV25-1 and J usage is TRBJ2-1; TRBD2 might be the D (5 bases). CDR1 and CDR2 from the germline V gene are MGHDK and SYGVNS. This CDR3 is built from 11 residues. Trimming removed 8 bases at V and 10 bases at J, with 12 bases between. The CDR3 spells CASLAGWEQFF. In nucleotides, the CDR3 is TGTGCCAGCCTAGCTGGTTGGGAGCAGTTCTTC.

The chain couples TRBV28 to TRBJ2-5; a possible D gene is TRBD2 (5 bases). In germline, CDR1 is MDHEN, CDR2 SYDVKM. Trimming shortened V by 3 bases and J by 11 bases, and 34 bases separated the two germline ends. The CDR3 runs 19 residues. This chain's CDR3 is CASSLRAEVSVGLHNEQYF. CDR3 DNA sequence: TGTGCCAGCAGTTTGAGGGCGGAAGTATCCGTAGGGCTCCACAATGAGCAGTACTTC.

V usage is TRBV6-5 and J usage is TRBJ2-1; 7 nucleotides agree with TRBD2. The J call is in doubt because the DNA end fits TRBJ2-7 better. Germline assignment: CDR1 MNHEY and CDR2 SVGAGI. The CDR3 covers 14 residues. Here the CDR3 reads CASRGLLSYNEQYF. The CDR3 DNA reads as TGTGCCAGCAGGGGACTACTCTCCTACAATGAGCAGTACTTC.

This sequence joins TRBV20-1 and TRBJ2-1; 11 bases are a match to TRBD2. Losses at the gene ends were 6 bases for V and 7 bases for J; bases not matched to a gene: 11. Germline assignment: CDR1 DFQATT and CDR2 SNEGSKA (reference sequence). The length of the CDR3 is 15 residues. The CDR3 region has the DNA TGCAGTGCGACGGCACTAGCGGGAGCTAGAAATGAGCAGTTCTTC. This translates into CSATALAGARNEQFF.

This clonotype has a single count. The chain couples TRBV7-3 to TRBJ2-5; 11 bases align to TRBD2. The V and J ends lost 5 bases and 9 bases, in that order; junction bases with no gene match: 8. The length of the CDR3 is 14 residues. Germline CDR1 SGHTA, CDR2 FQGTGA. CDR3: CASSKGLAVGPQYF. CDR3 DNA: TGTGCCAGCAGCAAGGGACTAGCGGTGGGGCCCCAGTACTTC.

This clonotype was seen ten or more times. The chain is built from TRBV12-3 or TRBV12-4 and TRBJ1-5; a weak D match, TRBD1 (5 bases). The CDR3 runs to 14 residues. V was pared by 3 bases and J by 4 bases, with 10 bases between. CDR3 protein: CASSFDGANQPQHF. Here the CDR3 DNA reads TGTGCCAGCAGTTTCGATGGGGCAAATCAGCCCCAGCATTTT.

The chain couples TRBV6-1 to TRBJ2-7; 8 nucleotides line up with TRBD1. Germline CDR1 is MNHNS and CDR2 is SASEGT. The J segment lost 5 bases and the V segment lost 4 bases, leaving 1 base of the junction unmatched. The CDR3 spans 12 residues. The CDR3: CASSGTGHEQYF. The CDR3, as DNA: TGTGCCAGCAGTGGGACAGGGCACGAGCAGTACTTC.

This CDR3 reads CARGQTNQPQHF. CDR3 DNA: TGTGCCAGGGGACAGACCAATCAGCCCCAGCATTTT. The chain recombines TRBV7-2 with TRBJ1-5; 7 bases are shared with TRBD1. The germline gives CDR1 SGHTA, CDR2 FQGNSA. With V trimmed by 9 bases and J by 3 bases, 2 bases remained unmatched. The CDR3 contains 12 residues.

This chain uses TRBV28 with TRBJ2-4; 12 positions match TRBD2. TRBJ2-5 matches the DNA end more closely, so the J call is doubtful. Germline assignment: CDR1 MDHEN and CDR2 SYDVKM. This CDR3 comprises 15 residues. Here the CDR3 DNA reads TGTGCCAGCAGTTTGACTAGCGGGAGACGAGAGACCCAGTACTTC. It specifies CASSLTSGRRETQYF.

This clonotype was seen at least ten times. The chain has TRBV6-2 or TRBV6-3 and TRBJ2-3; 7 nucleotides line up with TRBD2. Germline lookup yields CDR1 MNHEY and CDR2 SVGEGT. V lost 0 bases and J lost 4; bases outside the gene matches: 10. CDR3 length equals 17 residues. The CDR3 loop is CASSYSLRAGRADTQYF. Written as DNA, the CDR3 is TGTGCCAGCAGTTACTCCCTTCGGGCAGGGAGGGCAGATACGCAGTATTTT.

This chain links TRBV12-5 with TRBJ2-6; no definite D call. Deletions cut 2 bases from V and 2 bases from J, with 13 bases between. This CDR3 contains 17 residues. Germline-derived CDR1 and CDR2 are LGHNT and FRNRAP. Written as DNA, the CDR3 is TGTGCTAGTGGTTTGCTCAACACCGAAACTGGGGCCAACGTCCTGACTTTC. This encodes CASGLLNTETGANVLTF. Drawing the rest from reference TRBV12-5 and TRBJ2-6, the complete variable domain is DARVTQTPRHKVTEMGQEVTMRCQPILGHNTVFWYRQTMMQGLELLAYFRNRAPLDDSGMPKDRFSAEMPDATLATLKIQPSEPRDSAVYFCASGLLNTETGANVLTFGAGSRLTVL.

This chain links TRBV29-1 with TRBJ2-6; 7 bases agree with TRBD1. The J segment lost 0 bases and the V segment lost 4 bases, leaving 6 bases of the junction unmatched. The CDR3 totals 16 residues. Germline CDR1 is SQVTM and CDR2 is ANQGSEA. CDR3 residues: CSVGGQAPSGANVLTF. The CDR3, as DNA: TGCAGCGTTGGTGGACAGGCCCCCTCTGGGGCCAACGTCCTGACTTTC.

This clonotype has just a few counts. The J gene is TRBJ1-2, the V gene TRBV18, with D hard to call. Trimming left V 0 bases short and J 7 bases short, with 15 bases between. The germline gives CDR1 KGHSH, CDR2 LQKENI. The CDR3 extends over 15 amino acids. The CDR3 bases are TGTGCCAGCTCACCACCAGGGCGAGTTTGGGGTGGCTACACCTTC. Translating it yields CASSPPGRVWGGYTF. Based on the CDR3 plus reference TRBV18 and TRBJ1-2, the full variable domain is NAGVMQNPRHLVRRRGQEARLRCSPMKGHSHVYWYRQLPEEGLKFMVYLQKENIIDESGMPKERFSAEFPKEGPSILRIQQVVRGDSAAYFCASSPPGRVWGGYTFGSGTRLTVV.

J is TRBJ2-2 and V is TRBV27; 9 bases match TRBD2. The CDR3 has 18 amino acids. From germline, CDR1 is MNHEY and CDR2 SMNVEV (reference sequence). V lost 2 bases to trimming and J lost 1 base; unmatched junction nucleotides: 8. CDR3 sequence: CASSLSWGLAENTGELFF. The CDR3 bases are TGTGCCAGCAGTTTAAGTTGGGGACTAGCAGAGAACACCGGGGAGCTGTTTTTT.

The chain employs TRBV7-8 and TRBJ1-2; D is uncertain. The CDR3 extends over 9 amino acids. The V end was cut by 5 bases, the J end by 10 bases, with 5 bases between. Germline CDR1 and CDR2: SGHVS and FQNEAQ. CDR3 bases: TGTGCCAGCAGCCCCCCCTACACCTTC. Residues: CASSPPYTF.

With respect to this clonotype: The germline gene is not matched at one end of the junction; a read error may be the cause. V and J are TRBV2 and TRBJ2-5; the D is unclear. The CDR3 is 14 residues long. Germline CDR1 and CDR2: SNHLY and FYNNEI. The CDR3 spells CASSASRGEETQYF. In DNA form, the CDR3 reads TGTGCCAGCAGTGCATCTAGAGGTGAAGAGACCCAGTACTTT. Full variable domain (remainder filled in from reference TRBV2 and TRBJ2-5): EPEVTQTPSHQVTQMGQEVILRCVPISNHLYFYWYRQILGQKVEFLVSFYNNEISEKSEIFDDQFSVERPDGSNFTLKIRSTKLEDSAMYFCASSASRGEETQYFGPGTRLLVL.

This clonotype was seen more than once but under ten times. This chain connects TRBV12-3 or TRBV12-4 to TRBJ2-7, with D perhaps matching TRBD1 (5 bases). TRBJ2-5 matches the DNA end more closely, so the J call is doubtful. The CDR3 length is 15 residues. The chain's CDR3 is CASSLRATAAETQYF. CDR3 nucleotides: TGTGCCAGCAGTCTCAGGGCCACCGCTGCGGAGACCCAGTACTTC.

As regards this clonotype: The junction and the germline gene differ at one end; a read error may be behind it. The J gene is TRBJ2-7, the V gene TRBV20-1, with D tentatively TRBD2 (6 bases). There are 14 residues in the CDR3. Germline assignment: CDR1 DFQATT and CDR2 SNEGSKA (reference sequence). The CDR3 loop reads CSAPVGTEPYERYF. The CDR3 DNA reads TGCAGTGCCCCCGTCGGGACTGAGCCCTACGAGCGGTACTTC.

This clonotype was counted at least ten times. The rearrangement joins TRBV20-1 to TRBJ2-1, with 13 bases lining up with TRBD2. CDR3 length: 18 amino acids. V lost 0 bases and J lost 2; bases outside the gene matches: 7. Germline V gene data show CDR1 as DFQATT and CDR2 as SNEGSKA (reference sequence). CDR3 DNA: TGCAGTGCTAGAGATGTAGGACTAGCGGGGGAAACCTACAATGAGCAGTTCTTC. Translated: CSARDVGLAGETYNEQFF.